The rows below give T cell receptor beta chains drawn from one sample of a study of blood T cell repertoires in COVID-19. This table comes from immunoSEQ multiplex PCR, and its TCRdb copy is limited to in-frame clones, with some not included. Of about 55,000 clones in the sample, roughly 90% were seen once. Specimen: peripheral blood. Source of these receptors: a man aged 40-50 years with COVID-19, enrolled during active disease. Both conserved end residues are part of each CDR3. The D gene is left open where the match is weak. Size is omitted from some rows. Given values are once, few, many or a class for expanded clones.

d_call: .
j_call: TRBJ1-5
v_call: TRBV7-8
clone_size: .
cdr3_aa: CASSLGFWADSNQPQHF
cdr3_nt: TGTGCCAGCAGCTTAGGATTTTGGGCCGATAGCAATCAGCCCCAGCATTTT

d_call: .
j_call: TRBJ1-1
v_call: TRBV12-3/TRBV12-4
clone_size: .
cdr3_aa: CASRSPQGTEAFF
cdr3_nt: TGTGCCAGCAGGTCTCCCCAGGGTACTGAAGCTTTCTTT

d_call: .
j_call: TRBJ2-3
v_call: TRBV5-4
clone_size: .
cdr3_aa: CASSFVDSTSTDTQYF
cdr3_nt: TGTGCCAGCAGCTTTGTGGACTCCACTAGCACAGATACGCAGTATTTT

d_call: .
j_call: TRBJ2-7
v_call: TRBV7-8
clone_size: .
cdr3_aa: CASREGGGLVGYEQYF
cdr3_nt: TGTGCCAGCAGGGAGGGAGGGGGGCTGGTTGGGTACGAGCAGTACTTC

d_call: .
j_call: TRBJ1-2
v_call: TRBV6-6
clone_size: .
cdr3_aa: CASSPTGYGYTF
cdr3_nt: TGTGCCAGCAGTCCGACGGGCTATGGCTACACCTTC

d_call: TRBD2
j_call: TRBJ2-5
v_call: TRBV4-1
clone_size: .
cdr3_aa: CASSQESRLAGKETQYF
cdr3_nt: TGCGCCAGCAGCCAAGAATCGCGTCTAGCGGGAAAGGAGACCCAGTACTTC

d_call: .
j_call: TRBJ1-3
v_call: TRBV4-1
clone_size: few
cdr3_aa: CASSQEWTSGNTIYF
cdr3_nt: TGCGCCAGCAGCCAAGAATGGACATCTGGAAACACCATATATTTT

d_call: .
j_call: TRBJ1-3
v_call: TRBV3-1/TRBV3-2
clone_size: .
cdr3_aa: CASSPPTPGNTIYF
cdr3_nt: TGTGCCAGCAGCCCGCCGACACCTGGAAACACCATATATTTT

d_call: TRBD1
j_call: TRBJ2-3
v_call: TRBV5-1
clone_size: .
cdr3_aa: CASSLVGQGLSDTQYF
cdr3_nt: TGCGCCAGCAGCTTGGTGGGACAGGGACTATCGGATACGCAGTATTTT

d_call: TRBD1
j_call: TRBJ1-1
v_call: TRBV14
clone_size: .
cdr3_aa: CASTLGGGSTEAFF
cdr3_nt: TGTGCCAGCACCCTAGGAGGGGGCTCCACTGAAGCTTTCTTT

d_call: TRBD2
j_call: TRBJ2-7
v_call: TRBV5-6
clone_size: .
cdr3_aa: CASSIERLAPYEQYF
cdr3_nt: TGTGCCAGCAGCATTGAGCGACTAGCTCCCTACGAGCAGTACTTC

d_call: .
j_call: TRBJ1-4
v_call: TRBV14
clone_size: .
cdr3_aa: CASSPLGETTNEKLFF
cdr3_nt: TGTGCCAGCAGCCCCCTCGGAGAGACAACTAATGAAAAACTGTTTTTT

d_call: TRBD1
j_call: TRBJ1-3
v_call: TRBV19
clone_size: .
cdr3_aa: CASRGDRTSGNTIYF
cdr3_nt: TGTGCCAGTAGGGGGGACAGGACCTCTGGAAACACCATATATTTT

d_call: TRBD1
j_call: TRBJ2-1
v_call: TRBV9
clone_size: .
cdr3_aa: CASSPTGGRGNEQFF
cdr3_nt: TGTGCCAGCAGCCCGACAGGGGGAAGGGGGAATGAGCAGTTCTTC

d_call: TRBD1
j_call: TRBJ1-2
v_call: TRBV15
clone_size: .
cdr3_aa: CATTLDRGSDGYTF
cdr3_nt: TGTGCCACCACCCTAGACAGGGGCTCCGATGGCTACACCTTC

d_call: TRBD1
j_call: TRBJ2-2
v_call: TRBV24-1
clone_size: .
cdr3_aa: CATRPGTGNTGELFF
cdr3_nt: TGTGCCACCCGGCCGGGGACAGGGAACACCGGGGAGCTGTTTTTT

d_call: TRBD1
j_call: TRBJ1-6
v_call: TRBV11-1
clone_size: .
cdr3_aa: CASSHRQGLTSPLHF
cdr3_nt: TGTGCCAGCAGCCACCGACAGGGTTTAACTTCACCCCTCCACTTT

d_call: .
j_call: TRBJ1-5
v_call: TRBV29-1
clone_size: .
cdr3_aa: CSVGPGGGQPQHF
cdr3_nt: TGCAGCGTTGGTCCCGGGGGTGGTCAGCCCCAGCATTTT

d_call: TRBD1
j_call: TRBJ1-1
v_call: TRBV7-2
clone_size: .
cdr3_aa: CASSSGQSYTEAFF
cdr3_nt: TGTGCCAGCAGCTCGGGACAGTCCTACACTGAAGCTTTCTTT

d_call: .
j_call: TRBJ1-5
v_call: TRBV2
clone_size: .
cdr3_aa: CASSAVGRGGSNQPQHF
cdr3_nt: TGTGCCAGCAGTGCGGTCGGCAGGGGAGGGAGCAATCAGCCCCAGCATTTT

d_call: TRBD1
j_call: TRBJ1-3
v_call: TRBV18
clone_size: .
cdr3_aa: CASSPLGQGATGNTIYF
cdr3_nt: TGTGCCAGCTCACCATTGGGACAGGGGGCGACTGGAAACACCATATATTTT

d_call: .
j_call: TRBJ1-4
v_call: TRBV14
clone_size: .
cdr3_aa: CASSQDRGSEKLFF
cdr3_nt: TGTGCCAGCAGCCAAGATCGAGGGAGTGAAAAACTGTTTTTT

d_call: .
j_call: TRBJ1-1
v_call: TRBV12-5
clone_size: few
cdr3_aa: CASGSPGGGVNTEAFF
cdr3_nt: TGTGCTAGTGGTTCCCCGGGTGGAGGGGTAAACACTGAAGCTTTCTTT

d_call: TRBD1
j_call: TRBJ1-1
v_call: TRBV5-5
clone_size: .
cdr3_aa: CASSPTGLTEAFF
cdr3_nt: TGTGCCAGCAGCCCGACAGGGCTAACTGAAGCTTTCTTT

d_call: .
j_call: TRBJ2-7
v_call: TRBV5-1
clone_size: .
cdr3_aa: CASSLPGVYEQYF
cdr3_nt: TGCGCCAGCAGCTTGCCAGGGGTCTACGAGCAGTACTTC

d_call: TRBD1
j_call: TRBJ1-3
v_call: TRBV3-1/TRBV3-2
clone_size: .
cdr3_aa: CASSRRTGLDGNTIYF
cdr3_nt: TGTGCCAGCAGCCGCCGGACAGGCTTAGATGGAAACACCATATATTTT

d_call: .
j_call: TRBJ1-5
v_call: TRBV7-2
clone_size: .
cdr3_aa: CASSEEGRTGQPQHF
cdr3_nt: TGTGCCAGCAGCGAAGAAGGGAGGACGGGTCAGCCCCAGCATTTT

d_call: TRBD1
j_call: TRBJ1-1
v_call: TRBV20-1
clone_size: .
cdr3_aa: CSARTGFEAFF
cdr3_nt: TGCAGTGCTAGGACAGGGTTTGAAGCTTTCTTT

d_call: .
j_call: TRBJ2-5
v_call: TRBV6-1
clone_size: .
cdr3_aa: CASSDPGVFETQYF
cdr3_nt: TGTGCCAGCAGTGACCCCGGGGTTTTCGAGACCCAGTACTTC

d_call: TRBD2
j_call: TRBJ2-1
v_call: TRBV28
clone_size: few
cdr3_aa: CASSVTLWASGRKNEQFF
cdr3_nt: TGTGCCAGCAGCGTTACCCTTTGGGCTAGCGGGAGGAAGAATGAGCAGTTCTTC

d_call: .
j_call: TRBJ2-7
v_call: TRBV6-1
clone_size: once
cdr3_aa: CASSELRIGEQYF
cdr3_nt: TGTGCCAGCAGTGAACTGCGAATCGGGGAGCAGTACTTC

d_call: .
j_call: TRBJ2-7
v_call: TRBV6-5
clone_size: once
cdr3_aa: CASRGLSYEQYF
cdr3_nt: TGTGCCAGCAGGGGACTCTCCTACGAGCAGTACTTC

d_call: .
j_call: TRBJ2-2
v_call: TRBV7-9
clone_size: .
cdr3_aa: CASSLRSGELFF
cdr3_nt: TGTGCCAGCAGCTTACGGTCCGGGGAGCTGTTTTTT

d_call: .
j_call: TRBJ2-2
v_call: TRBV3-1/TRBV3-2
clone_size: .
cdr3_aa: CASSQDAITGAGTGLNTGELFF
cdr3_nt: TGTGCCAGCAGCCAAGACGCGATAACAGGGGCCGGGACTGGACTGAACACCGGGGAGCTGTTTTTT

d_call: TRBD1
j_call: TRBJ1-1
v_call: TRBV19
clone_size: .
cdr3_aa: CASSRDSYTEAFF
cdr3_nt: TGTGCCAGTAGTCGGGACAGCTACACTGAAGCTTTCTTT

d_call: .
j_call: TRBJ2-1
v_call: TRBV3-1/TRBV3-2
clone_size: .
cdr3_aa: CASSRLSSPDEQFF
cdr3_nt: TGTGCCAGCAGCCGGTTGAGCTCCCCGGATGAGCAGTTCTTC

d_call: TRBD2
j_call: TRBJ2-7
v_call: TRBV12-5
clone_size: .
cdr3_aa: CASGLSGRPYEQYF
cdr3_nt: TGTGCTAGTGGCCTCAGCGGGAGGCCCTACGAGCAGTACTTC

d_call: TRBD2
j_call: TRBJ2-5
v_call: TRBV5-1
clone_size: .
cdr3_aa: CASSLALSAGGGETQYF
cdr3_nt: TGCGCCAGCAGCTTGGCCTTGTCAGCGGGGGGCGGGGAGACCCAGTACTTC

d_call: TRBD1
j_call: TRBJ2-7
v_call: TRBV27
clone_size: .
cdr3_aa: CASSPIDRGIPPYEQYF
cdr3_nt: TGTGCCAGCAGTCCTATCGACAGGGGGATTCCCCCCTACGAGCAGTACTTC

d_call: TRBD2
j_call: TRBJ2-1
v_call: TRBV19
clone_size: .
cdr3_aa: CASSPRELWVEQFF
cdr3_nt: TGTGCCAGTAGTCCGCGGGAGCTTTGGGTTGAGCAGTTCTTC